The 2 T cell receptor beta chains reported below all come from one sample, sequenced in a study of T cells of healthy individuals. TCRdb independently ran MiXCR on the 5' RACE reads; one entry per CDR3 protein. The sample includes some 100,000 distinct CDR3 sequences, approximately 18% of them seen just once. These TCRs come from a human donor in good health.

Only a few counts were recorded for this clonotype. V gene TRBV5-1 combines with J gene TRBJ2-7; D possibly corresponds to TRBD1 (5 bases). CDR1 is SGHRS and CDR2 is YFSETQ in the germline V gene. Trimming removed 0 bases at V and 6 bases at J, with 10 bases between. This CDR3 region has 13 residues. CDR3 sequence (DNA): TGCGCCAGCAGCTTGGGGACACCTACCGAGCAGTACTTC. Amino acids: CASSLGTPTEQYF. Full variable domain (rest looked up from reference TRBV5-1 and TRBJ2-7): KAGVTQTPRYLIKTRGQQVTLSCSPISGHRSVSWYQQTPGQGLQFLFEYFSETQRNKGNFPGRFSGRQFSNSRSEMNVSTLELGDSALYLCASSLGTPTEQYFGPGTRLTVT.

Remarks on this clonotype: A much larger clone sits a single nucleotide away, making a read error possible. The chain uses TRBV18 and TRBJ2-4; the D gene is possibly TRBD2 (6 bases). The germline CDR1 and CDR2 sequences are KGHSH and LQKENI. The germline V and J ends were trimmed by 4 bases and 11 bases, with 24 bases remaining between them. The CDR3 extends over 16 amino acids. The CDR3 loop reads CASSRSGREKNSLQYF. The CDR3 coding sequence is TGTGCCAGCTCACGGTCCGGGAGAGAGAAAAACAGTCTTCAGTACTTC.